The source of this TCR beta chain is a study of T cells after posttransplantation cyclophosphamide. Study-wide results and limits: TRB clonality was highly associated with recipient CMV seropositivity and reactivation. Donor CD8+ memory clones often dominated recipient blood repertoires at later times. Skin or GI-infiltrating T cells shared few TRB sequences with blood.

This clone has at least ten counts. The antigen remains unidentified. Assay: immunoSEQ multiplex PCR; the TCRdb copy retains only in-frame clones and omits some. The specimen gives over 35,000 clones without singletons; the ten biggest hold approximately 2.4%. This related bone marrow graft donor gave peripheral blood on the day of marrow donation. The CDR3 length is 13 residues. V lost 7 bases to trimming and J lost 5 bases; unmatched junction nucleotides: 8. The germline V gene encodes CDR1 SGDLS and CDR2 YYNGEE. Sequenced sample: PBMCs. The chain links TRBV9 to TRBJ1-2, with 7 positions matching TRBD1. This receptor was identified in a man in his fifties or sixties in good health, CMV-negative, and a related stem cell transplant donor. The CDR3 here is CASGRTGTYGYTF. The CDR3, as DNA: TGTGCCAGCGGACGGACAGGAACGTATGGCTACACCTTC.